These 26 T cell receptor beta chains came from one sample sequenced in a study of OX40 agonist ivuxolimab in advanced cancers. Some clones are missing from TCRdb's copy, which holds only in-frame ones; the method was immunoSEQ multiplex PCR. The sample records about 73,000 clones, 88% being singletons. This sample comprised CD4+ or CD8+ T cells sorted from blood, obtained in a trial of the OX40 agonist ivuxolimab. Receptors were obtained from an adult with an advanced solid tumor such as melanoma, head and neck, liver or kidney cancer.

The genes are TRBV28 and TRBJ2-5; D is ambiguous. The CDR3 is 14 amino acids. V was shortened by 4 bases and J by 0 bases, with 9 bases between the two germline ends. CDR1 is MDHEN, CDR2 SYDVKM, per germline. This CDR3 is CASSSSDHQETQYF. The CDR3 nucleotides are TGTGCCAGCAGTTCCTCGGACCACCAAGAGACCCAGTACTTC.

This chain links TRBV11-2 with TRBJ1-2; D unresolved. Trimming shortened V by 2 bases and J by 3 bases, and 10 bases separated the two germline ends. Germline values: CDR1 SGHAT, CDR2 FQNNGV. The CDR3 extends over 14 amino acids. DNA for the CDR3: TGTGCCAGCAGCTTAAGAGGGAGGGACTATGGCTACACCTTC. This translates into CASSLRGRDYGYTF.

The table lists this clone with a few counts. J is TRBJ1-3 and V is TRBV30; 9 bases match TRBD1. Germline loops: CDR1 GTSNPN, CDR2 SVGIG (reference sequence). The CDR3 is 14 residues long. V trimming: 5 bases; J trimming: 1 base; junction bases outside the gene matches: 3. Here the CDR3 reads CAWSTGGSGNTIYF. In DNA form, the CDR3 reads TGTGCCTGGTCGACAGGGGGATCTGGAAACACCATATATTTT.

The V and J genes are TRBV6-5 and TRBJ1-5; 8 positions match TRBD1. This CDR3 contains 14 residues. V dropped 8 bases and J dropped 6; count of bases not matched to a gene: 9. From germline, CDR1 is MNHEY and CDR2 SVGAGI. The CDR3 DNA sequence: TGTGCCAGCGGCCAACAGGGGGGGGGTCAGCCCCAGCATTTT. It specifies CASGQQGGGQPQHF.

The chain carries TRBV7-3 and TRBJ2-5; 13 nucleotides align to TRBD2. V dropped 2 bases and J dropped 4; count of bases not matched to a gene: 1. The CDR3 has 15 residues. Per germline, CDR1 SGHTA and CDR2 FQGTGA. CDR3 amino acids: CASSLGLAGVETQYF. Here the CDR3 DNA reads TGTGCCAGCAGCTTAGGACTAGCGGGGGTAGAGACCCAGTACTTC.

The chain uses TRBV4-2 and TRBJ1-1; 7 bases agree with TRBD1. The CDR3 has 13 amino acids. V lost 1 base to trimming and J lost 5 bases; unmatched junction nucleotides: 1. The germline gives CDR1 LGHNA, CDR2 YNFKEQ. The CDR3 DNA is TGTGCCAGCAGCCAAGTGGACAGGACTGAAGCTTTCTTT. Translated, it gives CASSQVDRTEAFF.

The chain uses TRBV6-5 and TRBJ2-1; 11 nucleotides agree with TRBD2. The CDR3 has 15 amino acids. The germline V gene encodes CDR1 MNHEY and CDR2 SVGAGI. The junction had 8 bases not matched to a gene; V was cut back by 6 bases and J by 7 bases. CDR3 amino acids: CASRQGTSGLNEQFF. DNA for the CDR3: TGTGCCAGCAGACAAGGGACTAGCGGATTAAATGAGCAGTTCTTC.

The count of this clone is one. The rearrangement uses TRBV7-3 and TRBJ2-3; TRBD2 matches at 9 bases. CDR1 is SGHTA and CDR2 is FQGTGA in the germline V gene. The CDR3 runs to 18 residues. Trimming at V came to 2 bases and at J to 0 bases, leaving 9 bases not matched to a gene. Written as DNA, the CDR3 is TGTGCCAGCAGCTTAGGAGCGGGAGGACCCACTAGCACAGATACGCAGTATTTT. Translation gives CASSLGAGGPTSTDTQYF.

The rearrangement uses TRBV2 and TRBJ2-2; 7 bases match TRBD2. The germline V gene has CDR1 SNHLY and CDR2 FYNNEI. V gave up 9 bases and J gave up 1 base; unmatched junction bases: 8. CDR3 length: 15 residues. The CDR3 here is CASKRASGNTGELFF. CDR3 sequence (DNA): TGTGCCAGTAAAAGGGCTAGCGGGAACACCGGGGAGCTGTTTTTT.

This rearrangement joins TRBV27 to TRBJ2-2; D may match TRBD1 or TRBD2 (5 bases each). The CDR3 loop spans 14 amino acids. The germline CDR1 and CDR2 sequences are MNHEY and SMNVEV (reference sequence). The V end was cut by 6 bases, the J end by 5 bases, with 13 bases between. The CDR3 DNA follows: TGTGCCAGCAGACCCCTCAGGGAGACCGGGGAGCTGTTTTTT. This gives the protein CASRPLRETGELFF.

The rearrangement links TRBV6-6 to TRBJ2-3; D remains unclear. Per germline, CDR1 MNHNY and CDR2 SVGAGI (reference sequence). The CDR3 sequence is 14 residues long. Trimming removed 1 base at V and 0 bases at J, with 5 bases between. The CDR3 nucleotides are TGTGCCAGCAGTTACTTAGGGAGCACAGATACGCAGTATTTT. Translation: CASSYLGSTDTQYF.

This clone was seen a handful of times. The chain combines TRBV30 with TRBJ1-2, with TRBD1 matching over 12 bases. Trimming cost V 5 bases and J 2 bases; bases outside gene matches: 6. CDR1 and CDR2 (germline): GTSNPN, SVGIG (reference sequence). The CDR3 runs to 15 residues. CDR3: CAWLTGTGGNYGYTF. As DNA, the CDR3 is TGTGCCTGGTTGACCGGGACAGGGGGCAACTATGGCTACACCTTC.

This chain connects TRBV7-8 to TRBJ2-7; D possibly corresponds to TRBD1 (5 bases). Between the trimmed V and J ends, which lost 5 bases and 0 bases, there was a span of 23 bases. CDR1 is SGHVS, CDR2 FQNEAQ, per germline. There are 18 residues in the CDR3. This CDR3 is CASSPTVVQAKSSYEQYF. The CDR3 region has the DNA TGTGCCAGCAGCCCGACCGTCGTACAGGCGAAAAGCTCCTACGAGCAGTACTTC.

This chain uses TRBV18 with TRBJ2-5; D is perhaps TRBD1 (6 bases). Germline V CDR1 and CDR2: KGHSH, LQKENI. CDR3 size: 16 residues. Trimming left V 0 bases short and J 1 base short, with 12 bases between. The CDR3 region has the DNA TGTGCCAGCTCACCACCCTCAGGGGCGTCCCAAGAGACCCAGTACTTC. Protein product: CASSPPSGASQETQYF.

Concerning this clone itself: This sample also contains other DNA sequences that code for the same CDR3. This chain uses TRBV18 with TRBJ1-1, with D tentatively TRBD1 (5 bases). Trimming pared 2 bases from V and 2 bases from J, leaving 6 bases between. The CDR3 runs 13 residues. Germline values: CDR1 KGHSH, CDR2 LQKENI. Written as DNA, the CDR3 is TGTGCCAGCTCACCAGGGACCAACACTGAAGCTTTCTTT. Translation gives CASSPGTNTEAFF.

The chain has TRBV30 and TRBJ1-5; D is unclear. The CDR3 runs 13 residues. V lost 0 bases and J 7 bases, leaving 10 bases between the germline ends. CDR1 and CDR2 from the germline V gene are GTSNPN and SVGIG (reference sequence). CDR3 sequence (DNA): TGTGCCTGGAGTGTTCAAAGGGAGCAGCCCCAGCATTTT. It codes for CAWSVQREQPQHF.

The chain recombines TRBV28 with TRBJ1-6, with a weak D call TRBD1 (6 bases). Germline values: CDR1 MDHEN, CDR2 SYDVKM. The V gene lost 5 bases and the J gene lost 8 bases, with 7 bases spanning the gap. The CDR3 covers 12 residues. The chain's CDR3 is CASSPGDSPLHF. The CDR3 nucleotides are TGTGCCAGCAGTCCAGGGGATTCACCCCTCCACTTT.

V gene TRBV7-9 combines with J gene TRBJ2-7, with 7 bases that match TRBD1. The CDR3 runs 13 residues. CDR1 is SEHNR and CDR2 is FQNEAQ in the germline V gene (reference sequence). The junction had 8 bases not matched to a gene; V was cut back by 3 bases and J by 9 bases. This CDR3 is CASSFGDRARQYF. Here the CDR3 DNA reads TGTGCCAGCAGCTTCGGAGACAGGGCGCGGCAGTACTTC. The entire variable domain, with the rest obtained from reference TRBV7-9 and TRBJ2-7, is as follows: DTGVSQNPRHKITKRGQNVTFRCDPISEHNRLYWYRQTLGQGPEFLTYFQNEAQLEKSRLLSDRFSAERPKGSFSTLEIQRTEQGDSAMYLCASSFGDRARQYFGPGTRLTVT.

The gene calls are TRBV2 and TRBJ2-1; 11 nucleotides agree with TRBD1. CDR1 SNHLY and CDR2 FYNNEI come from the germline V gene. This CDR3 has 17 residues. The V and J ends lost 5 bases and 8 bases, in that order; junction bases with no gene match: 14. The CDR3 bases are TGTGCCAGCAGTCGGTATCTAGGACAGGGGGCGCCGGATGAGCAGTTCTTC. It codes for CASSRYLGQGAPDEQFF.

V and J are TRBV18 and TRBJ1-1, with D possibly TRBD1 on 5 matching bases. V was trimmed by 6 bases and J by 4 bases, leaving 15 bases between them. The germline V gene encodes CDR1 KGHSH and CDR2 LQKENI. This CDR3 comprises 14 residues. The CDR3 loop reads CASSKGPGGTEAFF. The CDR3 DNA is TGTGCCAGCTCCAAAGGGCCCGGGGGCACTGAAGCTTTCTTT.

The V and J genes are TRBV10-3 and TRBJ1-1; D gene unclear. The CDR3 covers 12 residues. Trimming stripped 8 bases from V and 4 bases from J, with 11 bases between. Per the germline V gene, CDR1 is ENHRY and CDR2 is SYGVKD. The CDR3 here is CAIFAGGTEAFF. Here the CDR3 DNA reads TGTGCCATCTTTGCAGGCGGCACTGAAGCTTTCTTT.

The chain employs TRBV28 and TRBJ2-5; no clear D. The V gene lost 3 bases and the J gene lost 2 bases, with 1 base spanning the gap. Germline assignment: CDR1 MDHEN and CDR2 SYDVKM. The CDR3 extends over 11 amino acids. The CDR3 reads CASSFQETQYF. The CDR3 nucleotides are TGTGCCAGCAGTTTTCAAGAGACCCAGTACTTC.

V usage is TRBV2 and J usage is TRBJ2-5; D tentatively reads TRBD1 or TRBD2 (5 bases each). The V and J ends lost 6 bases and 1 base respectively, with 18 bases between them. Germline V gene lookup returns CDR1 SNHLY and CDR2 FYNNEI. This CDR3 has 16 amino acids. DNA of the CDR3: TGTGCCAGCAGCGGCCGGGGCGCACGTATCCAAGAGACCCAGTACTTC. Residues: CASSGRGARIQETQYF.

CDR3: CASSLAQGLYEQYF. As DNA, the CDR3 is TGTGCCAGCAGCTTAGCACAGGGACTGTACGAGCAGTACTTC. The chain employs TRBV7-8 and TRBJ2-7; D possibly matches TRBD1 or TRBD2 (6 bases each). Between the trimmed V and J ends, which lost 0 bases and 4 bases, there was a span of 10 bases. The CDR3 sequence is 14 residues long. Germline-derived CDR1 and CDR2 are SGHVS and FQNEAQ. Variable domain in full (rest from reference TRBV7-8 and TRBJ2-7): GAGVSQSPRYKVAKRGQDVALRCDPISGHVSLFWYQQALGQGPEFLTYFQNEAQLDKSGLPSDRFFAERPEGSVSTLKIQRTQQEDSAVYLCASSLAQGLYEQYFGPGTRLTVT.

J is TRBJ1-1 and V is TRBV10-1; 7 bases line up with TRBD1. J was trimmed by 4 bases and V by 10 bases; bases with no gene match: 6. The length of the CDR3 is 12 residues. CDR1 and CDR2 (germline): WNHNN, SYGVQD (reference sequence). The CDR3 nucleotides read TGCGCCACCACTAGACAGGGCACTGAAGCTTTCTTT. It translates to CATTRQGTEAFF.

The gene calls are TRBV28 and TRBJ1-2, with 11 nucleotides matching TRBD1. V trimming: 6 bases; J trimming: 1 base; junction bases outside the gene matches: 7. CDR3 size: 16 residues. Germline V CDR1 and CDR2: MDHEN, SYDVKM. CDR3 in amino acids: CASSPAGTGGNYGYTF. The CDR3 nucleotides read TGTGCCAGCAGCCCGGCCGGGACAGGGGGTAACTATGGCTACACCTTC.